The clone carrying this TCR beta chain has only one observation. The antigen is unknown. V was pared by 4 bases and J by 3 bases, with 4 bases of the junction left unmatched. The CDR3 covers 14 residues. The germline CDR1 and CDR2 sequences are SEHNR and FQNEAQ (reference sequence). The sample is drawn from a study of cytomegalovirus exposure and HLA in healthy donors. Vbeta (60) and Jbeta (13) primers were used in the PCR. Authors' processing steps: Later analysis identified approximately 88 million unique TCR beta chains, some 10 million shared. Profiling relied on immunoSEQ multiplex PCR, and the TCRdb table lists in-frame clones only, not all of them. V, J and clone size were drawn from that table, and D and trimming were deduced from the DNA. The sample has over 200,000 clones, approximately 80% seen once. Study-wide results and caveats: Exclusion applied to some V segments, including TRBV6-2 and TRBV6-3, as they were indistinguishable. A later analysis linked a missense variant in DCLRE1C to the trimming of TCR beta V and J genes.

The chain carries TRBV7-9 and TRBJ1-2; 8 positions agree with TRBD1. The receptor was isolated from a male donor in good health and CMV-seronegative. Specimen: PBMCs. Here the CDR3 reads CASSSGQVDYGYTF. CDR3 DNA sequence: TGTGCCAGCAGCTCGGGACAGGTAGACTATGGCTACACCTTC.